Sequencing of this T cell receptor (beta chain) was carried out in a study of T cells in Graves' hyperthyroidism and ophthalmopathy (dated by TCRdb to about 2019). Describing the broader study: Peripheral blood samples were taken at the time of initial diagnosis, prior to any treatment. To identify TCR V-J signatures that set the groups apart, the researchers used a discovery cohort of 100 or so patients, made up of 40 to 45 with Graves' ophthalmopathy and approximately 57 with stable Graves' hyperthyroidism. An independent validation cohort of around 20 hyperthyroidism patients and 17 patients who later progressed to ophthalmopathy tested prospective prediction of ophthalmopathy. For training and testing, the approximately 92 patients in the discovery cohort were randomly divided in a 7:3 ratio. In several Graves' hyperthyroidism patients, the study also compared T-cell repertoires from thyroid tissue with T-cell repertoires from blood. After blood sampling, hyperthyroidism patients were treated with methimazole at a starting dose of 30 mg daily, and ophthalmopathy patients were treated with high-dose intravenous methylprednisolone. The paper describes TCR Vbeta CDR3 sequencing of 135 peripheral blood samples, made up of around 41 ophthalmopathy patients, 70 to 75 hyperthyroidism patients and some 17 progressor patients. The study at large found these results: Ophthalmopathy was separated from stable hyperthyroidism by a 13 V-J signature model, with around 90% sensitivity and approximately 81% specificity obtained in cross-validation and 80%/75% obtained in testing. During validation, the model predicted progression to ophthalmopathy a median of roughly six months ahead of onset, with more than 55% sensitivity and almost 75% specificity. No statistical method was used to set the sample size in advance, and investigators knew the group allocation. Most expanded thyroid clonotypes (frequency above 0.001) were also detected in blood, suggesting blood repertoires may reflect thyroid immune responses.

Reading the germline V gene gives CDR1 SGHAT and CDR2 FQNNGV. Trimming removed 6 bases from V and 2 bases from J; the gene matches leave 5 bases unexplained. The CDR3 measures 14 amino acids from cysteine to phenylalanine. Left in the record is the CDR3 DNA by itself, 42 bases read in frame from the first base. Graves' hyperthyroidism was defined as stable when no progression to ophthalmopathy occurred over 18 months of follow-up. Hyperthyroidism patients were newly diagnosed, had a disease duration of under 2 months, and were aged 18 to 65 years. Exclusion was applied to patients with uncontrolled infections, other autoimmune diseases, pregnancy or lactation. Clinical symptoms, serum thyroxine and TRAb, thyroid ultrasound, and orbital computed tomography formed the basis for the diagnoses. PBMCs were separated from roughly 10 ml of fresh peripheral blood using Ficoll-Paque density gradient centrifugation. Trizol reagent was used to extract total RNA, and RNA quality was then checked on an Agilent 2100 Bioanalyzer.

The TCR beta CDR3 regions were amplified from the RNA transcripts. The first round of RT-PCR for the TCR CDR3 was performed with the HTBI primer set and the Qiagen OneStep RT-PCR kit. Libraries were constructed in a second round of multiplex PCR, after which size selection and purification were carried out. Libraries were sequenced paired-end with 100 bp reads on an Illumina HiSeq2000. The study's processing was this. Raw data were processed with SOAPnuke, discarding reads with adapters, uncalled bases, mean Phred below 15, or no exact constant-primer or identifier match. High-quality paired reads were merged using COPE v1.2.5, and each unique nucleotide sequence was defined as a clonotype. Clonotypes were aligned to IMGT TRBV, TRBD and TRBJ reference segments using MiTCR v1.1. Analysis was restricted to V-J combinations with a frequency above 0.0001, which covered over 98% of repertoires. The TCS score was defined as the ratio of F50 (clonal expansion) to E x V (chaos), calculated using BLOSUM62-based TCRdist between CDR3 peptides within each V-J. Welch's t-statistics and random forest reduced roughly 500 V-J features to 10 to 15, which were used in a naive Bayes classifier (R e1071). The raw public reads went through TCRdb reprocessing: fastp at Q25, MiXCR clone calling, in-frame beta chains kept. Rows matching on CDR3 protein sequence are summarized as one entry with the most common DNA and genes. Here the V and J calls rest on TCRdb's processing, not on the authors' analysis. For this sample the table gives about 740,000 distinct CDR3 sequences, of which approximately 15% were detected only once. Of the sample, roughly 10% is held by the ten largest clones.

This clonotype appeared many times. The specificity of this receptor is unknown. No qualities accompany the bases; no much larger clone lies one base away. The source of this sequence is a woman aged 18-29 years with Graves' hyperthyroidism. The chain is assembled from TRBV11-2 and TRBJ2-7, with 9 central nucleotides matching TRBD1. Material for sequencing was blood. The DNA sequence is as follows: TGTGCCAGCAGTTACGGGACAGGGACCTACGAGCAGTACTTC. Translated, it gives CASSYGTGTYEQYF.